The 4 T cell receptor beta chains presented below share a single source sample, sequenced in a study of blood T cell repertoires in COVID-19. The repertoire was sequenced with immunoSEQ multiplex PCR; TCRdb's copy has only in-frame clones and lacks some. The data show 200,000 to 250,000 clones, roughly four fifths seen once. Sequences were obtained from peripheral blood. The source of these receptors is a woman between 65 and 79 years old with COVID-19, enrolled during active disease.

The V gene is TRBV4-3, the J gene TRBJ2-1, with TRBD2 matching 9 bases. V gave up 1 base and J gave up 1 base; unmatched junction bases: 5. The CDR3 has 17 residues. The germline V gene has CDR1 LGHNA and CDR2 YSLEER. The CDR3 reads CASSQGGLASSYNEQFF. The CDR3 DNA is TGCGCCAGCAGCCAAGGCGGACTAGCGTCATCCTACAATGAGCAGTTCTTC.

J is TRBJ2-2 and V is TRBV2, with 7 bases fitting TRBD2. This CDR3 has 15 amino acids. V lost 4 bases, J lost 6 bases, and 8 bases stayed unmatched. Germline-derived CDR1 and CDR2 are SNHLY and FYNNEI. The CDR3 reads CASSVLLGGAGELFF. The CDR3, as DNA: TGTGCCAGCAGTGTACTTCTTGGGGGGGCCGGGGAGCTGTTTTTT.

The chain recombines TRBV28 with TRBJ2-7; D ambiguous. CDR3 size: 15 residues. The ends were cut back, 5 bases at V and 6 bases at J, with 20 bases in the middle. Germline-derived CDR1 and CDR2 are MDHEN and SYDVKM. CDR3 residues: CASSTHSPYLPEQYF. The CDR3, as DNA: TGTGCCAGCAGTACCCACAGCCCATACCTCCCCGAGCAGTACTTC.

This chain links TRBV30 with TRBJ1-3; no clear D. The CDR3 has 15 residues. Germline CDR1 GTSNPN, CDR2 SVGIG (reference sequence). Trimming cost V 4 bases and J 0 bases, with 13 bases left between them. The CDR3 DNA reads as TGTGCCTGGAACGCCGTCTACAGCTCTGGAAACACCATATATTTT. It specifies CAWNAVYSSGNTIYF.